These 25 T cell receptor beta chains came from one sample sequenced in a study of Ad26.COV2.S vaccination and SARS-CoV-2 variants. Described treatment: around 19 received Ad26.COV2.S at low or high dose, single or two shots; 5 received placebo; per-sample allocation not given. Sample collection was performed on day 63 after the first vaccine or placebo injection. Assay used: immunoSEQ multiplex PCR; TCRdb lists only in-frame clones, some missing. The table shows some 320,000 clones, with 85% to 90% occurring only once. The source material was peripheral blood, sampled in a trial of Ad26.COV2.S vaccine versus placebo. These TCRs come from a person between 18 and 60 years old who received the Ad26.COV2.S COVID-19 vaccine or a placebo.

This rearrangement joins TRBV6-6 to TRBJ1-5; 8 nucleotides align to TRBD1. The J segment lost 5 bases and the V segment lost 2 bases, leaving 2 bases of the junction unmatched. Germline V gene sequence: CDR1 MNHNY, CDR2 SVGAGI (reference sequence). The CDR3 is 14 amino acids. The CDR3 spells CASSYSRGHQPQHF. The CDR3 bases are TGTGCCAGCAGTTACAGCAGGGGGCATCAGCCCCAGCATTTT.

The V gene is TRBV28, the J gene TRBJ1-4; 9 bases fit TRBD1. The CDR3 covers 15 residues. Trimming removed 5 bases from V and 7 bases from J; junction bases left unmatched: 8. Germline V gene sequence: CDR1 MDHEN, CDR2 SYDVKM. This CDR3 is CASSQLTGGTEKLFF. Here the CDR3 DNA reads TGTGCCAGCAGTCAACTTACAGGGGGCACTGAAAAACTGTTTTTT.

The rearrangement joins TRBV3-1 (or the pseudogene TRBV3-2) to TRBJ2-6; D is unresolved. The V end was cut by 1 base, the J end by 1 base, with 5 bases between. From germline, CDR1 is LGHDT and CDR2 YNNKEL (reference sequence). The CDR3 loop spans 15 amino acids. CDR3 residues: CASSQGASGANVLTF. CDR3 nucleotides: TGTGCCAGCAGCCAAGGGGCATCTGGGGCCAACGTCCTGACTTTC.

The rearrangement uses TRBV4-3 and TRBJ1-2; D uncertain. This CDR3 has 17 residues. Germline CDR1 and CDR2: LGHNA and YSLEER. V shed 0 bases and J shed 0 bases, with 14 bases lying between them. In nucleotides, the CDR3 is TGCGCCAGCAGCCAAGATTTCGGAGGATCCCCTAACTATGGCTACACCTTC. It yields the protein CASSQDFGGSPNYGYTF.

The chain recombines TRBV25-1 with TRBJ1-1; a possible D gene is TRBD1 (5 bases). Germline V gives CDR1 MGHDK, CDR2 SYGVNS. With 2 bases removed from V and 4 bases from J, the gap between germline ends came to 11 bases. The CDR3 runs 14 residues. CDR3 loop: CASSEEGPITEAFF. In nucleotides, the CDR3 is TGTGCCAGCAGTGAAGAGGGGCCTATCACTGAAGCTTTCTTT.

The chain has TRBV3-1 (or the pseudogene TRBV3-2) and TRBJ2-1; a weak D match, TRBD1 (6 bases). The CDR3 is 16 residues long. The germline gives CDR1 LGHDT, CDR2 YNNKEL (reference sequence). The V gene lost 1 base and the J gene lost 0 bases, with 10 bases spanning the gap. The CDR3 sequence is CASSQGGQSSYNEQFF. The CDR3 bases are TGTGCCAGCAGCCAAGGTGGACAGAGCTCCTACAATGAGCAGTTCTTC.

This chain uses TRBV7-8 with TRBJ1-4; TRBD1 is a possible D gene (5 bases). The CDR3 runs to 17 residues. Between the trimmed V and J ends, which lost 3 bases and 5 bases, there was a span of 19 bases. In germline, CDR1 is SGHVS, CDR2 FQNEAQ. As DNA, the CDR3 is TGTGCCAGCAGCTTGGGGAGCGGAAGGGGATGGAATGAAAAACTGTTTTTT. Protein sequence: CASSLGSGRGWNEKLFF.

This clone was seen a single time. The chain couples TRBV2 to TRBJ2-1; maybe TRBD2 (6 bases). CDR1 and CDR2 from the germline V gene are SNHLY and FYNNEI. The CDR3 extends over 15 amino acids. V lost 3 bases and J lost 10, with 19 bases in between. The CDR3 is CASSDAVAEGGEQFF. The CDR3 DNA reads TGTGCCAGCAGTGATGCGGTGGCGGAGGGCGGAGAGCAGTTCTTC.

The gene calls are TRBV5-1 and TRBJ2-5; D is perhaps TRBD2 (6 bases). The CDR3 is 16 amino acids. CDR1 and CDR2 from the germline V gene are SGHRS and YFSETQ. V was trimmed by 0 bases and J by 2 bases, leaving 14 bases between them. CDR3 sequence (DNA): TGCGCCAGCAGCTTGGTTCGGACTAACCCTCAAGAGACCCAGTACTTC. Protein: CASSLVRTNPQETQYF. The full variable domain, completed using reference TRBV5-1 and TRBJ2-5, is KAGVTQTPRYLIKTRGQQVTLSCSPISGHRSVSWYQQTPGQGLQFLFEYFSETQRNKGNFPGRFSGRQFSNSRSEMNVSTLELGDSALYLCASSLVRTNPQETQYFGPGTRLLVL.

This clone was counted once. V usage is TRBV19 and J usage is TRBJ2-6; TRBD1 is a possible D gene (5 bases). The CDR3 has 20 amino acids. The germline gives CDR1 LNHDA, CDR2 SQIVND (reference sequence). Trimming cost V 3 bases and J 4 bases, with 25 bases left between them. CDR3 loop: CASSIPPQGTGRPGANVLTF. CDR3 sequence (DNA): TGTGCCAGTAGTATCCCCCCTCAGGGTACTGGAAGACCCGGGGCCAACGTCCTGACTTTC.

The chain is built from TRBV24-1 and TRBJ2-1; D gene uncertain. Germline assignment: CDR1 KGHDR and CDR2 SFDVKD. V was clipped by 4 bases and J by 8 bases, with 14 bases between them. The CDR3 is 14 residues long. In nucleotides, the CDR3 is TGTGCCACCAGTGACGCCAGCGTTACGGATGAGCAGTTCTTC. Protein sequence: CATSDASVTDEQFF.

The chain couples TRBV7-2 to TRBJ1-1; no reliable D call. V was pared by 2 bases and J by 1 base, with 5 bases between. There are 13 residues in the CDR3. Germline assignment: CDR1 SGHTA and CDR2 FQGNSA. As DNA, the CDR3 is TGTGCCAGCAGCTTAATGGGGAACACTGAAGCTTTCTTT. Translation: CASSLMGNTEAFF. Full variable domain (rest looked up from reference TRBV7-2 and TRBJ1-1): GAGVSQSPSNKVTEKGKDVELRCDPISGHTALYWYRQSLGQGLEFLIYFQGNSAPDKSGLPSDRFSAERTGGSVSTLTIQRTQQEDSAVYLCASSLMGNTEAFFGQGTRLTVV.

This clone is a singleton in its sample. The chain is built from TRBV30 and TRBJ2-3, with D uncertain. CDR1 GTSNPN and CDR2 SVGIG come from the germline V gene (reference sequence). CDR3 size: 13 residues. Trimming cost V 3 bases and J 4 bases, with 11 bases left between them. The CDR3 loop is CAWRNYPPDTQYF. In DNA, the CDR3 is TGTGCCTGGAGAAACTATCCCCCAGATACGCAGTATTTT.

The chain carries TRBV7-9 and TRBJ2-3; no reliable D call. The germline V and J ends were trimmed by 2 bases and 5 bases, with 17 bases remaining between them. The V gene's germline CDR1 is SEHNR and CDR2 FQNEAQ (reference sequence). The CDR3 spans 16 residues. The CDR3 DNA sequence: TGTGCCAGCAGCTTACTATCTAACGTTCAAGGAGATACGCAGTATTTT. This gives the protein CASSLLSNVQGDTQYF. Full variable domain (remainder filled in from reference TRBV7-9 and TRBJ2-3): DTGVSQNPRHKITKRGQNVTFRCDPISEHNRLYWYRQTLGQGPEFLTYFQNEAQLEKSRLLSDRFSAERPKGSFSTLEIQRTEQGDSAMYLCASSLLSNVQGDTQYFGPGTRLTVL.

This clone was seen only once. J is TRBJ2-2 and V is TRBV21-1; TRBD2, as called in the table, went unchecked against the DNA. TRBV21-1 is a known pseudogene. The CDR3 sequence is 20 residues long. In nucleotides, the CDR3 is TGTGCCAGCAGCAAAGATGGGAACGCTGGGTGGCGGGGCAACACCGGGGAGCTGTTTTTT. This gives the protein CASSKDGNAGWRGNTGELFF.

V usage is TRBV10-2 and J usage is TRBJ2-2; D uncertain. Between the trimmed V and J ends, which lost 7 bases and 2 bases, there was a span of 8 bases. The CDR3 runs 13 residues. CDR1 and CDR2 (germline): WSHSY, SAAADI. DNA of the CDR3: TGCGCCAGCACGGCAGTAAACACCGGGGAGCTGTTTTTT. Protein sequence: CASTAVNTGELFF.

This chain uses TRBV3-1 (or the pseudogene TRBV3-2) with TRBJ1-2; D unresolved. The CDR3 has 16 residues. The germline gives CDR1 LGHDT, CDR2 YNNKEL (reference sequence). Trimming cost V 1 base and J 4 bases, with 16 bases left between them. CDR3 bases: TGTGCCAGCAGCCAAGTGCGGCGGCGGAGAGGCTATGGCTACACCTTC. Residues: CASSQVRRRRGYGYTF.

The CDR3 is CASSSLPGGYTEAFF. The CDR3 DNA sequence: TGTGCCAGCAGCTCCCTCCCGGGCGGTTACACTGAAGCTTTCTTT. The chain carries TRBV11-2 and TRBJ1-1; D is uncertain. Trimming took off 4 bases at V and 3 bases at J, with 15 bases between the two ends. Germline lookup yields CDR1 SGHAT and CDR2 FQNNGV. This CDR3 contains 15 residues.

V and J are TRBV3-1 (or the pseudogene TRBV3-2) and TRBJ1-2; no clear D. Germline V gene data show CDR1 as LGHDT and CDR2 as YNNKEL (reference sequence). The CDR3 sequence is 14 residues long. Trimming took off 4 bases at V and 0 bases at J, with 9 bases between the two ends. The CDR3 here is CASSRTDPNYGYTF. The CDR3 DNA is TGTGCCAGCAGCCGAACAGACCCTAACTATGGCTACACCTTC.

This clone was seen only a few times. This chain connects TRBV7-2 to TRBJ1-5, with 9 bases that match TRBD1. The length of the CDR3 is 15 residues. Germline trimming cut 3 bases from V and 7 bases from J; bases unmatched to any gene: 7. The germline V gene encodes CDR1 SGHTA and CDR2 FQGNSA. CDR3 amino acids: CASSFDRGGRQPQHF. The CDR3 DNA sequence: TGTGCCAGCAGCTTCGACAGGGGGGGACGCCAGCCCCAGCATTTT.

The chain carries TRBV5-4 and TRBJ1-6; D unresolved. The V end lost 0 bases, the J end lost 7 bases, and 8 bases lay between the germline ends. The CDR3 extends over 14 amino acids. CDR1 is SGHNT and CDR2 is YYREEE in the germline V gene (reference sequence). The CDR3 protein is CASSLERMNSPLHF. The CDR3 DNA follows: TGTGCCAGCAGCTTGGAACGGATGAATTCACCCCTCCACTTT. The whole variable domain, filled in from reference TRBV5-4 and TRBJ1-6, reads ETGVTQSPTHLIKTRGQQVTLRCSSQSGHNTVSWYQQALGQGPQFIFQYYREEENGRGNFPPRFSGLQFPNYSSELNVNALELDDSALYLCASSLERMNSPLHFGNGTRLTVT.

This clone was observed a handful of times. The chain uses TRBV5-5 and TRBJ2-2; the match to TRBD1 covers 8 bases. This CDR3 spans 17 amino acids. CDR1 SGHKS and CDR2 YYEKEE come from the germline V gene (reference sequence). The J segment lost 0 bases and the V segment lost 3 bases, leaving 7 bases of the junction unmatched. CDR3 in amino acids: CASSSLKQGANTGELFF. DNA for the CDR3: TGTGCCAGCAGCTCTTTAAAACAGGGGGCGAACACCGGGGAGCTGTTTTTT.

The sample holds one count of this clone. The J gene is TRBJ2-3, the V gene TRBV5-1; D not resolved. The CDR3 is 18 residues long. Germline-derived CDR1 and CDR2 are SGHRS and YFSETQ. Trimming took 2 bases from V and 4 from J, leaving 23 bases between them. The CDR3: CASSFGALDPRGADTQYF. CDR3 bases: TGCGCCAGCAGCTTCGGAGCACTCGACCCACGCGGCGCAGATACGCAGTATTTT.

The chain links TRBV10-3 to TRBJ2-1; a possible D gene is TRBD1 (5 bases). Germline CDR1 is ENHRY and CDR2 is SYGVKD. V lost 1 base and J lost 5, with 12 bases in between. This CDR3 comprises 15 residues. CDR3 protein: CAISEWQGPNNEQFF. The CDR3 DNA sequence: TGTGCCATCAGTGAGTGGCAGGGCCCCAACAATGAGCAGTTCTTC.

The V and J genes are TRBV3-1 (or the pseudogene TRBV3-2) and TRBJ1-1; no firm D call. This CDR3 has 13 residues. The V gene's germline CDR1 is LGHDT and CDR2 YNNKEL (reference sequence). Trimming cost V 2 bases and J 5 bases, with 9 bases left between them. CDR3 amino acids: CASSQTGRTEAFF. Here the CDR3 DNA reads TGTGCCAGCAGCCAAACGGGGAGGACTGAAGCTTTCTTT.